Listed below are T cell receptor beta chains from one sample, sequenced in a study. TCRdb ran MiXCR on the RT-PCR reads and lists one entry per CDR3 protein. The sample lists about 680,000 distinct CDR3 sequences; 11% to 15% were seen once. The sample consisted of memory CD4+ T cells from blood. These TCRs come from a female donor in good health, serving as a healthy control. Both conserved end residues are part of each CDR3. A D gene is named only where the DNA matches it firmly. The size field is filled for only some rows; it gives once, few, many or a size class.

size: many; J: TRBJ1-1; D: NA; V: TRBV6-2/TRBV6-3; CDR3: CASSLYRDTEAFF; DNA: TGTGCCAGCAGTTTGTACAGGGACACTGAAGCTTTCTTT
size: few; J: TRBJ2-1; D: NA; V: TRBV27; CDR3: CASSQPGLLLDEQFF; DNA: TGTGCCAGCAGTCAGCCGGGACTCCTACTGGATGAGCAGTTCTTC
size: few; J: TRBJ2-7; D: NA; V: TRBV20-1; CDR3: CSASVPGESSYEQYF; DNA: TGCAGTGCTAGTGTCCCGGGGGAAAGCTCCTACGAGCAGTACTTC
size: few; J: TRBJ2-1; D: NA; V: TRBV20-1; CDR3: CSARDRYLSNEQFF; DNA: TGCAGTGCAAGAGACAGATACCTATCCAATGAGCAGTTCTTC
size: few; J: TRBJ2-7; D: TRBD1; V: TRBV6-2/TRBV6-3; CDR3: CASNRDRFTYEQYF; DNA: TGTGCCAGCAATAGGGACAGATTCACCTACGAGCAGTACTTC
size: many; J: TRBJ2-5; D: NA; V: TRBV9; CDR3: CASSVDPQETQYF; DNA: TGTGCCAGCAGCGTAGACCCCCAAGAGACCCAGTACTTC
size: few; J: TRBJ2-7; D: NA; V: TRBV6-6; CDR3: CASSYSRGRFGEQYF; DNA: TGTGCCAGCAGTTACTCGAGGGGGAGATTCGGCGAGCAGTACTTC
size: few; J: TRBJ1-1; D: TRBD1; V: TRBV3-1; CDR3: CASRPKTGSLNTEAFF; DNA: TGTGCCAGCAGACCAAAGACAGGGAGCCTGAACACTGAAGCTTTCTTT
size: many; J: TRBJ2-7; D: NA; V: TRBV29-1; CDR3: CSVFRGRDYEQYF; DNA: TGCAGCGTATTTCGGGGGCGGGACTACGAGCAGTACTTC
size: NA; J: TRBJ2-7; D: TRBD2; V: TRBV2; CDR3: CATGLAAYNEQYF; DNA: TGTGCCACCGGACTAGCGGCCTACAATGAGCAGTACTTC
size: few; J: TRBJ2-5; D: NA; V: TRBV6-2/TRBV6-3; CDR3: CASSPPGGLTKTQYF; DNA: TGTGCCAGCAGTCCCCCAGGCGGGTTGACGAAGACCCAGTACTTC
size: few; J: TRBJ2-4; D: NA; V: TRBV28; CDR3: CASSRVQGVSIQYF; DNA: TGTGCCAGCAGTCGCGTACAGGGAGTTAGCATTCAGTACTTC
size: many; J: TRBJ2-7; D: NA; V: TRBV7-2; CDR3: CASSLARAHEQYF; DNA: TGTGCCAGCAGCTTAGCCAGGGCCCACGAGCAGTACTTC
size: few; J: TRBJ1-2; D: NA; V: TRBV28; CDR3: CASSVLQGYTF; DNA: TGTGCCAGCAGTGTACTACAGGGCTACACCTTC
size: NA; J: TRBJ2-1; D: TRBD2; V: TRBV20-1; CDR3: CSAQGTSGSYNEQFF; DNA: TGCAGTGCTCAGGGGACTAGCGGGTCATACAATGAGCAGTTCTTC
size: many; J: TRBJ2-5; D: NA; V: TRBV7-2; CDR3: CASSLVWGPEETQYF; DNA: TGTGCCAGCAGCTTAGTGTGGGGCCCTGAAGAGACCCAGTACTTC
size: NA; J: TRBJ1-6; D: NA; V: TRBV9; CDR3: CASSADSNNSPLHF; DNA: TGTGCCAGCAGCGCGGACAGTAATAATTCACCCCTCCACTTT
size: NA; J: TRBJ1-2; D: TRBD1; V: TRBV6-2/TRBV6-3; CDR3: CASSQWTGGFGGYTF; DNA: TGTGCCAGCAGTCAATGGACAGGGGGCTTTGGTGGCTACACCTTC
size: many; J: TRBJ2-5; D: TRBD1; V: TRBV18; CDR3: CASHGQGGETQYF; DNA: TGTGCCAGTCACGGACAGGGGGGAGAGACCCAGTACTTC
size: few; J: TRBJ2-1; D: TRBD1; V: TRBV7-6; CDR3: CASSRTGDSYNEQFF; DNA: TGTGCCAGCAGCCGTACAGGGGACTCCTACAATGAGCAGTTCTTC
size: NA; J: TRBJ2-5; D: TRBD2; V: TRBV7-2; CDR3: CASSFPLGGEETQYF; DNA: TGTGCCAGCAGCTTTCCGTTGGGGGGGGAGGAGACCCAGTACTTC
size: NA; J: TRBJ2-5; D: NA; V: TRBV20-1; CDR3: CSASGPGVTQYF; DNA: TGCAGTGCTTCAGGACCTGGAGTGACCCAGTACTTC
size: few; J: TRBJ2-1; D: NA; V: TRBV18; CDR3: CASSPPSNLAYNEQFF; DNA: TGTGCCAGCTCACCACCATCCAACCTGGCCTACAATGAGCAGTTCTTC
size: many; J: TRBJ2-3; D: NA; V: TRBV10-3; CDR3: CAISESVRDTDTQYF; DNA: TGTGCCATCAGTGAGTCGGTTAGGGACACAGATACGCAGTATTTT
size: NA; J: TRBJ2-5; D: NA; V: TRBV6-4; CDR3: CASSDSKTEPQETQYF; DNA: TGTGCCAGCAGTGACTCCAAGACCGAACCCCAAGAGACCCAGTACTTC
size: NA; J: TRBJ2-7; D: NA; V: TRBV3-1; CDR3: CASSQDLKRTQYF; DNA: TGTGCCAGCAGCCAAGATCTGAAGCGTACGCAGTACTTC
size: NA; J: TRBJ2-7; D: NA; V: TRBV6-5; CDR3: CASLNRERYEQYF; DNA: TGTGCCAGCTTAAACAGGGAACGGTACGAGCAGTACTTC
size: few; J: TRBJ1-1; D: NA; V: TRBV7-2; CDR3: CASSLYRVGNTEAFF; DNA: TGTGCCAGCAGCCTATATCGGGTGGGAAACACTGAAGCTTTCTTT
size: many; J: TRBJ2-3; D: NA; V: TRBV5-1; CDR3: CASSLFGGLSDTQYF; DNA: TGCGCCAGCAGCTTGTTCGGGGGCTTATCGGATACGCAGTATTTT
size: NA; J: TRBJ2-4; D: TRBD1; V: TRBV20-1; CDR3: CSASPGGKNIQYF; DNA: TGCAGTGCTAGTCCAGGGGGCAAGAACATTCAGTACTTC
size: few; J: TRBJ2-1; D: NA; V: TRBV27; CDR3: CASSRPPGQDNNEQFF; DNA: TGTGCCAGCAGTAGGCCCCCGGGCCAAGATAACAATGAGCAGTTCTTC
size: NA; J: TRBJ2-7; D: NA; V: TRBV15; CDR3: CATSRSDDSYEQYF; DNA: TGTGCCACCAGCAGATCGGACGACTCCTACGAGCAGTACTTC
size: few; J: TRBJ2-1; D: NA; V: TRBV6-4; CDR3: CASSDLGSTHNEQFF; DNA: TGTGCCAGCAGTGACTTAGGGTCAACCCACAATGAGCAGTTCTTC
size: few; J: TRBJ2-1; D: TRBD2; V: TRBV6-1; CDR3: CASTREGLNEQFF; DNA: TGTGCCAGCACCCGGGAGGGCCTCAATGAGCAGTTCTTC
size: few; J: TRBJ1-5; D: TRBD1; V: TRBV6-6; CDR3: CASSSGTASNQPQHF; DNA: TGTGCCAGCAGCTCCGGGACAGCCAGCAATCAGCCCCAGCATTTT
size: few; J: TRBJ1-5; D: NA; V: TRBV11-2; CDR3: CASSPGTGQPQHF; DNA: TGTGCCAGCAGTCCCGGGACTGGGCAGCCCCAGCATTTT
size: NA; J: TRBJ2-5; D: NA; V: TRBV27; CDR3: CASSSAIQETQYF; DNA: TGTGCCAGCAGTTCTGCAATCCAAGAGACCCAGTACTTC
size: NA; J: TRBJ1-2; D: NA; V: TRBV29-1; CDR3: CSVERRGSVASNYGYTF; DNA: TGCAGCGTTGAGAGGCGTGGAAGCGTGGCAAGTAACTATGGCTACACCTTC
size: many; J: TRBJ1-1; D: TRBD1; V: TRBV7-2; CDR3: CASSRQGLAEAFF; DNA: TGTGCCAGCAGTCGACAGGGGTTGGCTGAAGCTTTCTTT
size: few; J: TRBJ1-5; D: NA; V: TRBV28; CDR3: CASSEVPQPQHF; DNA: TGTGCCAGCAGCGAGGTACCTCAGCCCCAGCATTTT
size: once; J: TRBJ2-1; D: NA; V: TRBV19; CDR3: CASSILPGGGPSEQFF; DNA: TGTGCCAGTAGTATACTCCCCGGAGGTGGGCCGTCTGAGCAGTTCTTC
size: NA; J: TRBJ2-1; D: TRBD2; V: TRBV28; CDR3: CASSFRTSGRRVRQNEQFF; DNA: TGTGCCAGCAGTTTCCGGACTAGCGGGAGAAGAGTCCGACAGAATGAGCAGTTCTTC
size: few; J: TRBJ1-5; D: TRBD1; V: TRBV5-6; CDR3: CASSLGPTGAINQPQHF; DNA: TGTGCCAGCAGCTTGGGCCCGACAGGGGCTATCAATCAGCCCCAGCATTTT
size: few; J: TRBJ1-2; D: TRBD1; V: TRBV29-1; CDR3: CSAPGTGTYYGYTF; DNA: TGCAGCGCCCCCGGGACAGGGACCTATTATGGCTACACCTTC
size: NA; J: TRBJ2-1; D: NA; V: TRBV7-2; CDR3: CASSLLTSSGEQFF; DNA: TGTGCCAGCAGCTTATTGACTAGTAGCGGTGAGCAGTTCTTC
size: many; J: TRBJ2-7; D: NA; V: TRBV12-3/TRBV12-4; CDR3: CASSTNRYNEQYF; DNA: TGTGCCAGCAGTACCAACAGGTACAACGAGCAGTACTTC
size: many; J: TRBJ2-7; D: NA; V: TRBV6-6; CDR3: CASSTTGREQYF; DNA: TGTGCCAGCAGTACGACAGGGAGGGAGCAGTACTTC
size: many; J: TRBJ1-1; D: NA; V: TRBV5-1; CDR3: CASSWDGENTEAFF; DNA: TGCGCCAGCAGCTGGGACGGAGAGAACACTGAAGCTTTCTTT
size: NA; J: TRBJ2-1; D: NA; V: TRBV7-2; CDR3: CASSLVVQANEQFF; DNA: TGTGCCAGCAGCTTAGTCGTACAAGCCAATGAGCAGTTCTTC
size: NA; J: TRBJ1-6; D: NA; V: TRBV28; CDR3: CASGETGRGNSPLHF; DNA: TGTGCCAGCGGAGAAACGGGAAGAGGGAATTCACCCCTCCACTTT
size: few; J: TRBJ2-7; D: NA; V: TRBV6-2/TRBV6-3; CDR3: CASSYTEQGYEQYF; DNA: TGTGCCAGCAGTTACACCGAGCAGGGGTACGAGCAGTACTTC
size: few; J: TRBJ1-2; D: NA; V: TRBV5-1; CDR3: CASSLYEGSEGYTF; DNA: TGCGCCAGCAGCTTGTATGAGGGATCGGAGGGCTACACCTTC
size: NA; J: TRBJ2-3; D: NA; V: TRBV5-1; CDR3: CASKGGSATSTDTKYF; DNA: TGCGCCAGCAAAGGGGGGTCAGCGACTAGCACAGATACGAAGTATTTT
size: many; J: TRBJ2-7; D: TRBD2; V: TRBV5-1; CDR3: CASSRGGEVTYEQYF; DNA: TGCGCCAGCAGCCGGGGGGGGGAGGTGACCTACGAGCAGTACTTC
size: NA; J: TRBJ1-2; D: NA; V: TRBV7-8; CDR3: CASSLIRGGYTF; DNA: TGTGCCAGCAGCTTAATTAGGGGGGGCTACACCTTC
size: few; J: TRBJ2-2; D: TRBD2; V: TRBV18; CDR3: CASSLYTGTTNTGELFF; DNA: TGTGCCAGCTCACTTTATACCGGGACTACAAACACCGGGGAGCTGTTTTTT
size: many; J: TRBJ1-1; D: NA; V: TRBV5-1; CDR3: CASSLSVGLDTEAFF; DNA: TGCGCCAGCAGCTTGTCCGTGGGCCTCGACACTGAAGCTTTCTTT
size: many; J: TRBJ2-3; D: NA; V: TRBV7-8; CDR3: CASSPPKMDTQYF; DNA: TGTGCCAGCAGCCCCCCGAAAATGGATACGCAGTATTTT